The next 13 T cell receptor beta chains were all read from a single sample in a study of control samples from healthy donors and cancer patients. Sequenced by immunoSEQ multiplex PCR; TCRdb stores in-frame clones only, minus some. The sample consists of about 51,000 clones, about 80% of them appearing once. Sequenced input: blood. The receptors stem from a man in his 70s in good health.

This chain links TRBV6-5 with TRBJ1-2; D is ambiguous. The ends were cut back, 0 bases at V and 9 bases at J, with 20 bases in the middle. Germline lookup yields CDR1 MNHEY and CDR2 SVGAGI. This CDR3 is built from 16 residues. In nucleotides, the CDR3 is TGTGCCAGCAGTTACTCGATCGGGGAAGGAACTATGCGCTACACCTTC. This codes for CASSYSIGEGTMRYTF.

The chain uses TRBV2 and TRBJ2-2, with D possibly matching TRBD2 (6 bases). Looked up from germline, CDR1 is SNHLY and CDR2 is FYNNEI. The CDR3 extends over 15 amino acids. Trimming took off 4 bases at V and 0 bases at J, with 9 bases between the two ends. The CDR3 sequence is CASSGGVTNTGELFF. CDR3 coding DNA: TGTGCCAGCAGTGGGGGGGTCACGAACACCGGGGAGCTGTTTTTT.

V and J are TRBV10-3 and TRBJ1-1; no definite D call. Trimming left V 8 bases short and J 2 bases short, with 15 bases between. The germline gives CDR1 ENHRY, CDR2 SYGVKD. There are 14 residues in the CDR3. The CDR3 loop reads CAIGPTAGNTEAFF. CDR3 nucleotides: TGTGCCATCGGGCCAACAGCGGGAAACACTGAAGCTTTCTTT.

The chain combines TRBV6-5 with TRBJ1-3; D remains ambiguous. CDR1 and CDR2 (germline): MNHEY, SVGAGI. The CDR3 is 14 amino acids. The V end lost 3 bases, the J end lost 1 base, and 7 bases lay between the germline ends. CDR3 loop: CASSYGRSGNTIYF. The CDR3 DNA follows: TGTGCCAGCAGTTATGGAAGGTCTGGAAACACCATATATTTT.

Note on this clone: At the DNA level, this CDR3 is encoded by other sequences in the same sample as well. This chain links TRBV7-9 with TRBJ1-1; D gene uncertain. Trimming shortened V by 5 bases and J by 1 base, and 11 bases separated the two germline ends. The CDR3 covers 14 residues. Germline assignment: CDR1 SEHNR and CDR2 FQNEAQ (reference sequence). This CDR3 is CASSPEGGNTEAFF. DNA of the CDR3: TGTGCCAGCAGCCCCGAAGGCGGGAACACTGAAGCTTTCTTT.

This chain connects TRBV5-4 to TRBJ2-5; unclear D gene. The CDR3 sequence is 13 residues long. The V end was cut by 0 bases, the J end by 5 bases, with 8 bases between. CDR1 and CDR2 (germline): SGHNT, YYREEE (reference sequence). The DNA for the CDR3 is TGTGCCAGCAGCTTGGACTCACGGGAGACCCAGTACTTC. Translation: CASSLDSRETQYF.

Concerning this clone itself: Other DNA variants within this sample encode the same CDR3. The CDR3 spells CATSRDGGGYTF. CDR3 sequence (DNA): TGTGCCACCAGCAGAGATGGAGGCGGCTACACCTTC. The chain is built from TRBV15 and TRBJ1-2; D is unresolved. There are 12 residues in the CDR3. With 0 bases removed from V and 8 bases from J, the gap between germline ends came to 7 bases. Germline V lookup: CDR1 LNHNV, CDR2 YYDKDF (reference sequence).

The chain uses TRBV5-1 and TRBJ1-2; perhaps TRBD1 as D (6 bases). The V gene lost 1 base and the J gene lost 4 bases, with 11 bases spanning the gap. This CDR3 region has 14 residues. CDR1 and CDR2 from the germline V gene are SGHRS and YFSETQ. CDR3 nucleotide sequence: TGCGCCAGCAGCTTGTCGACAGGCCTCTATGGCTACACCTTC. Translation: CASSLSTGLYGYTF.

This chain links TRBV20-1 with TRBJ2-1; a possible D gene is TRBD2 (7 bases). V lost 3 bases to trimming and J lost 14 bases, with 14 bases between them. The CDR3 sequence is 11 residues long. Germline assignment: CDR1 DFQATT and CDR2 SNEGSKA (reference sequence). The CDR3 spells CSASRGGREFF. For the CDR3, the DNA is TGCAGTGCTAGTAGGGGGGGCCGGGAGTTCTTC.

This clone has a single count. The chain recombines TRBV7-9 with TRBJ2-5; D is uncertain. V lost 1 base, J lost 2 bases, and 2 bases lay in between. Germline V gene data show CDR1 as SEHNR and CDR2 as FQNEAQ (reference sequence). This CDR3 comprises 12 residues. CDR3 nucleotide sequence: TGTGCCAGCAGCTTAGAACAAGAGACCCAGTACTTC. Amino acids: CASSLEQETQYF.

The chain combines TRBV19 with TRBJ1-2; D is uncertain. The CDR3 totals 13 residues. Trimming shortened V by 7 bases and J by 8 bases, and 17 bases separated the two germline ends. CDR1 is LNHDA and CDR2 is SQIVND in the germline V gene (reference sequence). This CDR3 is CASNPPEGYGYTF. In DNA form, the CDR3 reads TGTGCCAGTAATCCACCTGAGGGCTACGGCTACACCTTC.

The chain has TRBV11-3 and TRBJ2-1; TRBD2 matches 11 bases. Trimming removed 6 bases from V and 7 bases from J; junction bases left unmatched: 11. Per the germline V gene, CDR1 is SGHNT and CDR2 is YENEEA. The CDR3 consists of 16 residues. The CDR3 nucleotides read TGTGCCAGCAGTCCAGGGGTGGGACTAGCGGTGAATGAGCAGTTCTTC. Its translation is CASSPGVGLAVNEQFF.

The chain employs TRBV2 and TRBJ1-2, with TRBD1 as a possible D gene (6 bases). Trimming removed 0 bases at V and 9 bases at J, with 14 bases between. The germline V gene encodes CDR1 SNHLY and CDR2 FYNNEI. CDR3 length equals 14 residues. For the CDR3, the DNA is TGTGCCAGCAGTGAAGCGCATAGGGGGGGCAGCTACACCTTC. Amino acid sequence: CASSEAHRGGSYTF. Looking up the rest from reference TRBV2 and TRBJ1-2 gives the full variable domain: EPEVTQTPSHQVTQMGQEVILRCVPISNHLYFYWYRQILGQKVEFLVSFYNNEISEKSEIFDDQFSVERPDGSNFTLKIRSTKLEDSAMYFCASSEAHRGGSYTFGSGTRLTVV.